The 23 T cell receptor beta chains below were found in one sample sequenced in a study of long-term antiretroviral therapy in people with HIV. Survey-level resolution applied to immunoSEQ assay v3.0. Repertoires were generated with immunoSEQ multiplex PCR, while TCRdb's copy carries only in-frame clones and drops some. The sample has more than 7,500 clones; around 77% are singletons. The sequencing used unsorted PBMCs, collected 0.4 years before starting antiretroviral therapy. These receptors originate from a man aged 25-45 years with HIV.

The J gene is TRBJ2-7, the V gene TRBV10-1; D is unclear. The CDR3 totals 13 residues. V shed 7 bases and J shed 0 bases, with 10 bases lying between them. Germline V gene sequence: CDR1 WNHNN, CDR2 SYGVQD (reference sequence). The CDR3: CASNDDNSYEQYF. The CDR3 region has the DNA TGCGCCAGCAACGACGACAACTCCTACGAGCAGTACTTC.

CDR3 DNA sequence: TGTGCCAGCAGTTTGTCGAGGGGGGATACCTACGAGCAGTACTTC. It encodes CASSLSRGDTYEQYF. The chain employs TRBV27 and TRBJ2-7, with D perhaps matching TRBD1 or TRBD2 (6 bases each). V lost 3 bases and J lost 2, with 14 bases in between. The V gene's germline CDR1 is MNHEY and CDR2 SMNVEV (reference sequence). The CDR3 is made up of 15 amino acids.

The chain couples TRBV5-1 to TRBJ2-7; the D gene is possibly TRBD1 (6 bases). The CDR3 is 15 residues long. Trimming stripped 0 bases from V and 0 bases from J, with 10 bases between. Looked up from germline, CDR1 is SGHRS and CDR2 is YFSETQ. DNA for the CDR3: TGCGCCAGCAGCTTGGGTTGGGACACCTCCTACGAGCAGTACTTC. Amino acid sequence: CASSLGWDTSYEQYF.

V and J are TRBV28 and TRBJ2-7, with D perhaps being TRBD1 or TRBD2 (5 bases each). The germline CDR1 and CDR2 sequences are MDHEN and SYDVKM. Trimming pared 4 bases from V and 3 bases from J, leaving 19 bases between. This CDR3 is built from 16 residues. The CDR3 loop is CASSSGLGVFFYEQYF. The DNA for the CDR3 is TGTGCCAGCAGTTCTGGTCTGGGGGTGTTCTTCTACGAGCAGTACTTC.

The chain combines TRBV11-2 with TRBJ1-6, with D uncertain. The CDR3 loop spans 14 amino acids. Trimming shortened V by 3 bases and J by 4 bases, and 7 bases separated the two germline ends. Germline V gene data show CDR1 as SGHAT and CDR2 as FQNNGV. The DNA for the CDR3 is TGTGCCAGCAGCTTTCGGGATTATAATTCACCCCTCCACTTT. This encodes CASSFRDYNSPLHF.

The chain uses TRBV5-4 and TRBJ1-2; unclear D gene. CDR3 length: 14 residues. V was clipped by 3 bases and J by 3 bases, with 12 bases between them. Per germline, CDR1 SGHNT and CDR2 YYREEE (reference sequence). This CDR3 is CASSSRPDDYGYTF. The CDR3 DNA sequence: TGTGCCAGCAGCTCTAGGCCCGACGACTATGGCTACACCTTC.

This sequence joins TRBV12-2 and TRBJ2-7; whether TRBD1, the table's D call, matches the DNA was not checked. TRBV12-2 is reported as a pseudogene. This CDR3 has 16 amino acids. The CDR3: CASRLAGDKSSYEQYF. DNA of the CDR3: TGTGCAAGTCGCTTAGCAGGCGACAAGAGCTCCTACGAGCAGTACTTC.

The chain employs TRBV4-3 and TRBJ2-1; D uncertain. The CDR3 has 18 residues. The V end lost 0 bases, the J end lost 5 bases, and 20 bases lay between the germline ends. Germline V lookup: CDR1 LGHNA, CDR2 YSLEER. The chain's CDR3 is CASSQDASPANGNNEQFF. The DNA for the CDR3 is TGCGCCAGCAGCCAAGATGCCAGTCCAGCGAACGGCAACAATGAGCAGTTCTTC.

The rearrangement joins TRBV18 to TRBJ1-5; weak D call: TRBD1 (5 bases). The V end was cut by 2 bases, the J end by 6 bases, with 14 bases between. Germline V gene lookup returns CDR1 KGHSH and CDR2 LQKENI. CDR3 size: 15 residues. CDR3 residues: CASSPSSGIFQPQHF. In nucleotides, the CDR3 is TGTGCCAGCTCACCATCGTCAGGGATATTTCAGCCCCAGCATTTT.

This clone was counted a few times. The rearrangement links TRBV30 to TRBJ2-7; 10 bases are a match to TRBD2. Germline CDR1 GTSNPN, CDR2 SVGIG (reference sequence). The CDR3 is 15 residues long. J gave up 5 bases and V 4 bases, and 11 bases lay outside the gene matches. CDR3 nucleotides: TGTGCCTGGACCCTGGGGGGACTAGCGTGGCACGAGCAGTACTTC. Its translation is CAWTLGGLAWHEQYF.

This rearrangement joins TRBV5-4 to TRBJ2-7; 8 bases are a match to TRBD1. J gave up 4 bases and V 4 bases, and 7 bases lay outside the gene matches. The CDR3 is 14 amino acids. From germline, CDR1 is SGHNT and CDR2 YYREEE (reference sequence). The CDR3 DNA follows: TGTGCCAGCAGCCCGCCGACAGGGGATTACGAGCAGTACTTC. Translation gives CASSPPTGDYEQYF. The full variable domain, with the rest looked up from reference TRBV5-4 and TRBJ2-7, is ETGVTQSPTHLIKTRGQQVTLRCSSQSGHNTVSWYQQALGQGPQFIFQYYREEENGRGNFPPRFSGLQFPNYSSELNVNALELDDSALYLCASSPPTGDYEQYFGPGTRLTVT.

The genes are TRBV29-1 and TRBJ1-2, with D possibly being TRBD1 (6 bases). The germline CDR1 and CDR2 sequences are SQVTM and ANQGSEA. The CDR3 runs 16 residues. V lost 5 bases to trimming and J lost 4 bases, with 23 bases between them. The CDR3 protein is CSVSGYQGNTFYGYTF. The CDR3 nucleotides read TGCAGCGTTTCAGGGTACCAGGGGAACACCTTCTATGGCTACACCTTC.

The chain recombines TRBV4-3 with TRBJ1-2; weak D call: TRBD1 (6 bases). The germline CDR1 and CDR2 sequences are LGHNA and YSLEER. The CDR3 loop spans 15 amino acids. V was trimmed by 0 bases and J by 2 bases, leaving 10 bases between them. CDR3 sequence (DNA): TGCGCCAGCAGCCAAGATATAAGGGGGAACTATGGCTACACCTTC. Encoded protein: CASSQDIRGNYGYTF.

The chain has TRBV7-9 and TRBJ2-3; 13 bases are shared with TRBD2. Trimming cost V 5 bases and J 1 base; bases outside gene matches: 3. Germline CDR1 and CDR2: SEHNR and FQNEAQ (reference sequence). This CDR3 is built from 16 residues. CDR3 coding DNA: TGTGCCAGCAGCGACGGGACTAGCGGGGGCACAGATACGCAGTATTTT. This translates into CASSDGTSGGTDTQYF.

The V and J genes are TRBV5-4 and TRBJ2-7; 8 bases are a match to TRBD1. This CDR3 has 13 amino acids. Germline V gene data show CDR1 as SGHNT and CDR2 as YYREEE (reference sequence). Losses at the gene ends were 2 bases for V and 3 bases for J; bases not matched to a gene: 1. The CDR3 loop reads CASSFTGGYEQYF. CDR3 nucleotide sequence: TGTGCCAGCAGCTTCACAGGGGGCTACGAGCAGTACTTC.

V gene TRBV28 combines with J gene TRBJ2-7; 8 nucleotides align to TRBD2. V shed 9 bases and J 5 bases; nucleotides not matched to a gene: 12. The CDR3 sequence is 14 residues long. The germline gives CDR1 MDHEN, CDR2 SYDVKM. The CDR3 here is CASYQRERMNEQYF. The CDR3 coding sequence is TGTGCCAGTTACCAGCGGGAGCGAATGAACGAGCAGTACTTC.

This clone has only one observation. The V gene is TRBV7-8, the J gene TRBJ1-2; D gene unclear. Germline V CDR1 and CDR2: SGHVS, FQNEAQ. The CDR3 length is 15 residues. V lost 5 bases and J lost 6, with 19 bases in between. CDR3 in DNA: TGTGCCAGCAGCGGCAGGAGTGGGTATGGGGATGGCTACACCTTC. This gives the protein CASSGRSGYGDGYTF.

This clone was seen more than once but under ten times. This chain connects TRBV29-1 to TRBJ1-2; D gene uncertain. V lost 3 bases and J lost 8, with 10 bases in between. The CDR3 extends over 11 amino acids. Germline V CDR1 and CDR2: SQVTM, ANQGSEA. The chain's CDR3 is CSVEDAVGYTF. The CDR3 DNA reads TGCAGCGTTGAGGACGCAGTGGGCTACACCTTC.

The CDR3 coding sequence is TGTGCCAGCAGTTACTCGACAGGGAAGGGCTACGAGCAGTACTTC. Translation gives CASSYSTGKGYEQYF. This sequence joins TRBV6-5 and TRBJ2-7; 7 bases are a match to TRBD1. Germline assignment: CDR1 MNHEY and CDR2 SVGAGI. The CDR3 runs to 15 residues. V lost 0 bases to trimming and J lost 3 bases; unmatched junction nucleotides: 5.

This clone was found once. The chain recombines TRBV11-2 with TRBJ2-1, with 10 nucleotides matching TRBD1. Germline V CDR1 and CDR2: SGHAT, FQNNGV. V was clipped by 6 bases and J by 2 bases; unmatched bases: 7. The length of the CDR3 is 16 residues. The CDR3 nucleotides read TGTGCCAGCAGTATTGACAGGGGGCGCACCTACAATGAGCAGTTCTTC. This sequence encodes CASSIDRGRTYNEQFF.

The CDR3 sequence: CAISPQPGEPQHF. CDR3 DNA sequence: TGTGCCATCAGCCCGCAGCCGGGGGAGCCCCAGCATTTT. The chain links TRBV10-3 to TRBJ1-5, with D perhaps matching TRBD1 (5 bases). Between the trimmed V and J ends, which lost 6 bases and 8 bases, there was a span of 14 bases. CDR1 ENHRY and CDR2 SYGVKD come from the germline V gene. The length of the CDR3 is 13 residues.

The V gene is TRBV27, the J gene TRBJ1-1; D possibly corresponds to TRBD1 (5 bases). Trimming cost V 2 bases and J 5 bases, with 12 bases left between them. CDR1 and CDR2 from the germline V gene are MNHEY and SMNVEV (reference sequence). CDR3 length: 14 amino acids. CDR3 protein: CASSLGGSGTEAFF. The CDR3 DNA follows: TGTGCCAGCAGTTTAGGGGGGTCTGGGACTGAAGCTTTCTTT.

J is TRBJ1-1 and V is TRBV30; the D is unclear. The CDR3 consists of 16 residues. V lost 4 bases and J 0 bases, leaving 18 bases between the germline ends. In germline, CDR1 is GTSNPN, CDR2 SVGIG (reference sequence). The CDR3 DNA reads as TGTGCCTGGATCCCATATGGTCCCCTCATGAACACTGAAGCTTTCTTT. It encodes CAWIPYGPLMNTEAFF. The whole variable domain, remainder taken from reference TRBV30 and TRBJ1-1, is SQTIHQWPATLVQPVGSPLSLECTVEGTSNPNLYWYRQAAGRGLQLLFYSVGIGQISSEVPQNLSASRPQDRQFILSSKKLLLSDSGFYLCAWIPYGPLMNTEAFFGQGTRLTVV.